Shown below are 22 T cell receptor beta chains from a single sample sequenced in a study of radiation and T cells in renal cell carcinoma. Assay used: immunoSEQ multiplex PCR; TCRdb lists only in-frame clones, some missing. The table lists around 140,000 clones, approximately 86% of them singletons, with about a sixth in the top ten. As to time point: blood 4 weeks post-SBRT, at nephrectomy. The treatment here: 15 Gy SBRT to primary tumor, nephrectomy 4 weeks later. Sequencing was performed on blood, taken from a patient whose treatment included radiotherapy and nephrectomy. The receptors were sampled from a woman aged 50 to 65 with renal cell carcinoma.

This chain links TRBV5-1 with TRBJ2-1; 10 bases are shared with TRBD2. V gave up 5 bases and J gave up 6 bases; unmatched junction bases: 8. This CDR3 region has 15 residues. The germline V gene encodes CDR1 SGHRS and CDR2 YFSETQ. CDR3 residues: CASSWTSGKGNEQFF. DNA for the CDR3: TGCGCCAGCAGTTGGACTAGCGGCAAGGGCAATGAGCAGTTCTTC.

The chain uses TRBV2 and TRBJ2-2; tentative D call: TRBD2 (6 bases). Germline-derived CDR1 and CDR2 are SNHLY and FYNNEI. V lost 7 bases and J 2 bases, leaving 17 bases between the germline ends. The CDR3 runs to 16 residues. In DNA, the CDR3 is TGTGCCAGCACTCTCCGGCGGGACTCTAACACCGGGGAGCTGTTTTTT. Protein: CASTLRRDSNTGELFF.

V is TRBV10-3 and J is TRBJ2-7, with 10 bases identical to TRBD1. The V gene's germline CDR1 is ENHRY and CDR2 SYGVKD. CDR3 length equals 16 residues. The trim removed 4 bases at V and 1 base at J, leaving 7 bases unmatched. CDR3 sequence reads: CAISGDRGGGSYEQYF. CDR3 DNA sequence: TGTGCCATCAGTGGGGACAGGGGCGGTGGGTCCTACGAGCAGTACTTC.

The chain uses TRBV7-2 and TRBJ2-3; TRBD2 aligns across 14 bases. The CDR3 totals 16 residues. V was clipped by 3 bases and J by 6 bases; unmatched bases: 5. Per the germline V gene, CDR1 is SGHTA and CDR2 is FQGNSA. The CDR3 DNA reads as TGTGCCAGCAGCTTGACTAGCGGGAGGGCGAGGGATACGCAGTATTTT. This encodes CASSLTSGRARDTQYF.

This CDR3 is CASRLQGTNEQFF. The CDR3 DNA is TGTGCCAGCAGGTTACAGGGCACCAATGAGCAGTTCTTC. The chain couples TRBV7-2 to TRBJ2-1, with D perhaps TRBD1 (6 bases). The CDR3 extends over 13 amino acids. V was pared by 6 bases and J by 6 bases, with 12 bases between. CDR1 and CDR2 (germline): SGHTA, FQGNSA.

A remark on this clone: The same CDR3 arises from other DNA sequences in this sample as well. DNA of the CDR3: TGTGCCAGCAGTTTTGGGCAGGGCAACTATGGCTACACCTTC. Its protein product is CASSFGQGNYGYTF. The genes are TRBV28 and TRBJ1-2, with D possibly being TRBD1 (5 bases). The V end was cut by 3 bases, the J end by 2 bases, with 10 bases between. This CDR3 contains 14 residues. Looked up from germline, CDR1 is MDHEN and CDR2 is SYDVKM.

This clone was counted a single time. The chain combines TRBV19 with TRBJ2-7; either TRBD1 or TRBD2 may fit D (5 bases each). V lost 1 base and J 0 bases, leaving 10 bases between the germline ends. Looked up from germline, CDR1 is LNHDA and CDR2 is SQIVND (reference sequence). This CDR3 region has 15 residues. CDR3 amino acids: CASSIGGTYSYEQYF. As DNA, the CDR3 is TGTGCCAGTAGTATAGGGGGGACCTACTCCTACGAGCAGTACTTC.

This clone was counted a few times. The chain has TRBV9 and TRBJ1-1; D unresolved. Germline values: CDR1 SGDLS, CDR2 YYNGEE. This CDR3 region has 13 residues. The V gene lost 5 bases and the J gene lost 3 bases, with 11 bases spanning the gap. The chain's CDR3 is CASSPRPDTEAFF. In nucleotides, the CDR3 is TGTGCCAGCAGTCCCAGGCCAGACACTGAAGCTTTCTTT.

The gene calls are TRBV27 and TRBJ2-3; D uncertain. The tail of the sequence fits TRBJ1-5 better, so the J call may be wrong. The CDR3 contains 15 residues. Germline-derived CDR1 and CDR2 are MNHEY and SMNVEV (reference sequence). The CDR3 loop reads CASSLKREWADTQHF. The DNA for the CDR3 is TGTGCCAGCAGTCTTAAGCGGGAGTGGGCAGATACGCAGCATTTT.

The J gene is TRBJ1-3, the V gene TRBV7-2; D might be TRBD1 (6 bases). The ends were cut back, 2 bases at V and 0 bases at J, with 11 bases in the middle. The CDR3 has 16 residues. CDR1 and CDR2 (germline): SGHTA, FQGNSA. CDR3 sequence (DNA): TGTGCCAGCAGCTTAACCTCGACAGGCTCTGGAAACACCATATATTTT. Amino acid sequence: CASSLTSTGSGNTIYF.

This chain links TRBV19 with TRBJ1-5; TRBD1 might be the D (5 bases). The CDR3 is 14 residues long. The germline V gene encodes CDR1 LNHDA and CDR2 SQIVND (reference sequence). Trimming stripped 3 bases from V and 7 bases from J, with 13 bases between. CDR3: CASSIGTFPQPQHF. For the CDR3, the DNA is TGTGCCAGTAGTATCGGGACGTTCCCACAGCCCCAGCATTTT.

This chain joins TRBV7-2 and TRBJ2-1; perhaps TRBD2 as D (5 bases). Trimming took off 5 bases at V and 1 base at J, with 12 bases between the two ends. This CDR3 is 15 amino acids long. Germline CDR1 SGHTA, CDR2 FQGNSA. The CDR3 DNA sequence: TGTGCCAGCAGCCCCACCGGGATATCCTACAATGAGCAGTTCTTC. Encoded protein: CASSPTGISYNEQFF.

The chain carries TRBV28 and TRBJ1-5, with D perhaps matching TRBD1 (5 bases). The CDR3 totals 17 residues. Trimming removed 7 bases from V and 2 bases from J, with 21 bases in between. CDR1 is MDHEN, CDR2 SYDVKM, per germline. CDR3 bases: TGTGCCAGCACCAGACTGGGGGGGGTAATGGGCAATCAGCCCCAGCATTTT. Its protein is CASTRLGGVMGNQPQHF.

This chain joins TRBV11-2 and TRBJ1-2, with 8 positions matching TRBD1. The germline V gene encodes CDR1 SGHAT and CDR2 FQNNGV. The CDR3 is 15 amino acids. With V trimmed by 0 bases and J by 6 bases, 6 bases remained unmatched. The CDR3 nucleotides read TGTGCCAGCAGCTTAGATCGGACAGGGTATGATGGCTACACCTTC. Protein sequence: CASSLDRTGYDGYTF.

This clone has more than one count but fewer than ten. The V and J genes are TRBV5-4 and TRBJ1-1, with D uncertain. Looked up from germline, CDR1 is SGHNT and CDR2 is YYREEE (reference sequence). Between the trimmed V and J ends, which lost 0 bases and 0 bases, there was a span of 6 bases. The CDR3 is made up of 14 amino acids. CDR3 DNA sequence: TGTGCCAGCAGCTTGGCGGTGGTGAACACTGAAGCTTTCTTT. Translated, it gives CASSLAVVNTEAFF. Using reference TRBV5-4 and TRBJ1-1 for the parts outside the CDR3, the full variable domain is ETGVTQSPTHLIKTRGQQVTLRCSSQSGHNTVSWYQQALGQGPQFIFQYYREEENGRGNFPPRFSGLQFPNYSSELNVNALELDDSALYLCASSLAVVNTEAFFGQGTRLTVV.

The V and J genes are TRBV9 and TRBJ1-3; TRBD1 might be the D (6 bases). The CDR3 has 15 amino acids. Per the germline V gene, CDR1 is SGDLS and CDR2 is YYNGEE. Deletions cut 3 bases from V and 0 bases from J, with 10 bases between. The CDR3 region has the DNA TGTGCCAGCAGCGGCCGGGACAACTCTGGAAACACCATATATTTT. Residues: CASSGRDNSGNTIYF.

V and J are TRBV5-1 and TRBJ2-3; D gene uncertain. V was shortened by 4 bases and J by 2 bases, with 5 bases between the two germline ends. Germline assignment: CDR1 SGHRS and CDR2 YFSETQ. The CDR3 totals 12 residues. DNA of the CDR3: TGCGCCAGCAGCAAAAACACAGATACGCAGTATTTT. Its translation: CASSKNTDTQYF.

The V gene is TRBV5-8, the J gene TRBJ1-1, with D unresolved. The ends were cut back, 0 bases at V and 10 bases at J, with 10 bases in the middle. The CDR3 runs 12 residues. Looked up from germline, CDR1 is SGHTS and CDR2 is YDEGEE. The CDR3 coding sequence is TGTGCCAGCAGCTTGGAGGGATGGGGAGCTTTCTTT. Translating it yields CASSLEGWGAFF.

The count of this clone is one. The chain recombines TRBV6-5 with TRBJ2-7, with 9 bases that match TRBD1. CDR3 length: 15 residues. Looked up from germline, CDR1 is MNHEY and CDR2 is SVGAGI. Losses at the gene ends were 5 bases for V and 5 bases for J; bases not matched to a gene: 10. CDR3 in amino acids: CASSRPGQGHHEQYF. CDR3 nucleotide sequence: TGTGCCAGCAGTAGACCGGGACAGGGTCACCACGAGCAGTACTTC.

The chain couples TRBV7-2 to TRBJ2-2, with D possibly matching TRBD2 (6 bases). Germline V CDR1 and CDR2: SGHTA, FQGNSA. Trimming cost V 5 bases and J 6 bases, with 13 bases left between them. The CDR3 is 14 residues long. CDR3 loop: CASSPRDFAGELFF. As DNA, the CDR3 is TGTGCCAGCAGCCCTCGGGACTTCGCCGGGGAGCTGTTTTTT.

The CDR3 reads CASSPDPNTEAFF. CDR3 coding DNA: TGCGCCAGCAGTCCTGACCCTAACACTGAAGCTTTCTTT. The chain joins TRBV10-2 to TRBJ1-1; D uncertain. V was clipped by 5 bases and J by 2 bases, with 9 bases between them. This CDR3 is built from 13 residues. Germline V gives CDR1 WSHSY, CDR2 SAAADI.

This chain uses TRBV25-1 with TRBJ1-1; D is ambiguous. This CDR3 region has 13 residues. With 5 bases removed from V and 10 bases from J, the gap between germline ends came to 17 bases. The germline V gene has CDR1 MGHDK and CDR2 SYGVNS. The CDR3 region has the DNA TGTGCCAGCAGTTCGCGGCAGGCATTGGGAGCTTTCTTT. This translates into CASSSRQALGAFF.